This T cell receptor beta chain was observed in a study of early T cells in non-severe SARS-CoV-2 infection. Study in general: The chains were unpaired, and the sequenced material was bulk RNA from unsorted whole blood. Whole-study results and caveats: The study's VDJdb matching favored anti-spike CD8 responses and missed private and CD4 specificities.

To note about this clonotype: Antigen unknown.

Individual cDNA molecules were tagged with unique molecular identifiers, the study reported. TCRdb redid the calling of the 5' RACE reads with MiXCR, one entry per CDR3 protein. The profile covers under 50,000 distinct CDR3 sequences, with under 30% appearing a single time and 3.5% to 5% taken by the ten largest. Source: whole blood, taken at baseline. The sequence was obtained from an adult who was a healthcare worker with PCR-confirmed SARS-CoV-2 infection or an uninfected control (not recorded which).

CDR3 in amino acids: CASSVVRELSDGYTF. The CDR3 coding sequence is TGTGCCAGCAGCGTAGTAAGGGAGCTGAGTGATGGCTACACCTTC. The chain employs TRBV9 and TRBJ1-2; D gene uncertain. Germline CDR1 and CDR2: SGDLS and YYNGEE. V was clipped by 0 bases and J by 6 bases, with 15 bases between them. CDR3 length: 15 amino acids.